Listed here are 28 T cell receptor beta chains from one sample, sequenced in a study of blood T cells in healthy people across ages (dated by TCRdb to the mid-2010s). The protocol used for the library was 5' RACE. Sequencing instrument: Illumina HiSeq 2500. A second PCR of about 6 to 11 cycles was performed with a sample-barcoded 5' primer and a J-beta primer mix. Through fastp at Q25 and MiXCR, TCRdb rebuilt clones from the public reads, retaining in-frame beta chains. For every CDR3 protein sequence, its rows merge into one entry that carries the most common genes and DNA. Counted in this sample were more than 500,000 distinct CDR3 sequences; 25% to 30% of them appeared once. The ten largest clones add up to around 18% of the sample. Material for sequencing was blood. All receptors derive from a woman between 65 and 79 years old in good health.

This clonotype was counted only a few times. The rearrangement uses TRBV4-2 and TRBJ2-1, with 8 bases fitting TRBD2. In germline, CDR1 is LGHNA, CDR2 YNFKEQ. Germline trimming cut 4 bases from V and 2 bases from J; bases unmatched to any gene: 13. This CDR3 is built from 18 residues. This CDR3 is CASSPGPQDGGAYNEQFF. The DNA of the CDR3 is TGTGCCAGCAGCCCCGGCCCGCAGGACGGGGGGGCCTACAATGAGCAGTTCTTC.

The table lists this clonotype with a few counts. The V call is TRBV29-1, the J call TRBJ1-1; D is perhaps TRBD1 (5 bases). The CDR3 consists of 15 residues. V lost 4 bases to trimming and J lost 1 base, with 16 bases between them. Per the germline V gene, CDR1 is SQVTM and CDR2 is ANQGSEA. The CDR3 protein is CSVVQRDGKNTEAFF. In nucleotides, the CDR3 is TGCAGCGTTGTCCAGCGGGACGGGAAGAACACTGAAGCTTTCTTT.

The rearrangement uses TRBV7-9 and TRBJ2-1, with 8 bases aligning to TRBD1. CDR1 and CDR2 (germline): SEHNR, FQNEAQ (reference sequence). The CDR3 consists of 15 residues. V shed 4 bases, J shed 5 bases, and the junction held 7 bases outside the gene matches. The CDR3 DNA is TGTGCCAGCAGCTCGGGGACAGGCGGAAACAATGAGCAGTTCTTC. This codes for CASSSGTGGNNEQFF.

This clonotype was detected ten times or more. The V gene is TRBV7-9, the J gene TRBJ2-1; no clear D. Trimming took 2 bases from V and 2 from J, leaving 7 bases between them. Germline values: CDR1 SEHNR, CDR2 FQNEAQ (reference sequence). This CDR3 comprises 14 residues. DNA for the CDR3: TGTGCCAGCAGCTTAACCCGAACCTACAATGAGCAGTTCTTC. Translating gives CASSLTRTYNEQFF.

Written as DNA, the CDR3 is TGTGCCATCAGTGGACAGGCCCTAGAAGCTTTCTTT. This codes for CAISGQALEAFF. The J gene is TRBJ1-1, the V gene TRBV10-3; D may be TRBD1 (6 bases). Germline lookup yields CDR1 ENHRY and CDR2 SYGVKD. V was trimmed by 4 bases and J by 8 bases, leaving 11 bases between them. This CDR3 is built from 12 residues.

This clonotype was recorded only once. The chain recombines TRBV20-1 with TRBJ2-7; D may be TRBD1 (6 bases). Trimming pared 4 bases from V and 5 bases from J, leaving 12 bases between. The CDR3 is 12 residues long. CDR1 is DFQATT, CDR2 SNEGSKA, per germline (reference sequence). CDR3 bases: TGCAGTGCTATGAACAGGGCGGACGAGCAGTACTTC. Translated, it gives CSAMNRADEQYF.

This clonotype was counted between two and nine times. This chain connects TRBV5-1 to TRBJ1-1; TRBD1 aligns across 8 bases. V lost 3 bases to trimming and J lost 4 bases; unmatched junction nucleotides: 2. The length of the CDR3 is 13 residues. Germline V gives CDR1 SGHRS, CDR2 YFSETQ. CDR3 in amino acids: CASSWTGTTEAFF. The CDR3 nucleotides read TGCGCCAGCAGCTGGACAGGGACCACTGAAGCTTTCTTT.

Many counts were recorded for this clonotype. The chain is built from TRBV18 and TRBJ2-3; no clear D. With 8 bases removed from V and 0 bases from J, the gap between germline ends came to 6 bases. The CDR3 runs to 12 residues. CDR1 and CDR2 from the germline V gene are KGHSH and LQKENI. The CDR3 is CASSPSTDTQYF. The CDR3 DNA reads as TGTGCCAGCAGCCCGAGCACAGATACGCAGTATTTT. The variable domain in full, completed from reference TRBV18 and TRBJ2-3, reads NAGVMQNPRHLVRRRGQEARLRCSPMKGHSHVYWYRQLPEEGLKFMVYLQKENIIDESGMPKERFSAEFPKEGPSILRIQQVVRGDSAAYFCASSPSTDTQYFGPGTRLTVL.

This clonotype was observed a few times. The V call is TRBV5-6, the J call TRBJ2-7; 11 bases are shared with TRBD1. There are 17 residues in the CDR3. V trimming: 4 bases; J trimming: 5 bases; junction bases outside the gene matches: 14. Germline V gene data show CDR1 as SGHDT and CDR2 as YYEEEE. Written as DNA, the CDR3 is TGTGCCAGCAGCATCCTCAAGGGGAGGACAGGGGGCGACGAGCAGTACTTC. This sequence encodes CASSILKGRTGGDEQYF.

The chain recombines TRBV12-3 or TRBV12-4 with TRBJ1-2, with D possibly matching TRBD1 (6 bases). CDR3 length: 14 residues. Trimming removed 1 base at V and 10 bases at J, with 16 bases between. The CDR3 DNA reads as TGTGCCAGCAGTTTAGGGGGGCCTATGAAGGACTACACCTTC. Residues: CASSLGGPMKDYTF.

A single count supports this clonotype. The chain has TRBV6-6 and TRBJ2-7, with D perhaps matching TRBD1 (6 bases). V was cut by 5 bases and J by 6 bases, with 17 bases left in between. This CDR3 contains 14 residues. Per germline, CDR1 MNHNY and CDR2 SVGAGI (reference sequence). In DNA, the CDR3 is TGTGCCAGCAGTCCGGGACATCGGGCGGGCGAGCAGTACTTC. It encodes CASSPGHRAGEQYF.

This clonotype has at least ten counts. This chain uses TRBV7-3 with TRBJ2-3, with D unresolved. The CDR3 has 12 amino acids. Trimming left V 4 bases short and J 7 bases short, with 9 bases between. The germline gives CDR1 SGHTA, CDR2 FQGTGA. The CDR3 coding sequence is TGTGCCAGCAGCTCGGACCAGAATACGCAGTATTTT. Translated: CASSSDQNTQYF.

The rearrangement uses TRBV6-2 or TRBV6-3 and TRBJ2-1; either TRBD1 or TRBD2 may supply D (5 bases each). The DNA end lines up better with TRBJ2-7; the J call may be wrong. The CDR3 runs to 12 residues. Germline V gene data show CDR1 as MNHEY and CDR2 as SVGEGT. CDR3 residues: CASTTWGYEQYF. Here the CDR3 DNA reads TGTGCCAGCACCACCTGGGGGTACGAGCAGTACTTC.

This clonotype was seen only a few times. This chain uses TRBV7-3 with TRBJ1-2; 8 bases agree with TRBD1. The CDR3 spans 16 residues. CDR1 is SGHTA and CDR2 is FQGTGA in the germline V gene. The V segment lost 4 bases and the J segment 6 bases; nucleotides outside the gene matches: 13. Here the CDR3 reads CASSSRTGKEEDGYTF. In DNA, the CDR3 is TGTGCCAGCAGCTCCCGGACAGGGAAGGAGGAGGATGGCTACACCTTC.

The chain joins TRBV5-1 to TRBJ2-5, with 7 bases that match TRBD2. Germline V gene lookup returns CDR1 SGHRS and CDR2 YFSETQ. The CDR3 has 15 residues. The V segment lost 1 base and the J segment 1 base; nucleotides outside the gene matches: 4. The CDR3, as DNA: TGCGCCAGCAGCTTGTTCCCGGGGGGCCAAGAGACCCAGTACTTC. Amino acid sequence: CASSLFPGGQETQYF.

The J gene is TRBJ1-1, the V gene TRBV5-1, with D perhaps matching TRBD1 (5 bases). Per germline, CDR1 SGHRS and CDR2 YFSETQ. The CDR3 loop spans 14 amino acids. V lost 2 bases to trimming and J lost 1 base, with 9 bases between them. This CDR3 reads CASSFTGRNTEAFF. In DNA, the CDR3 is TGCGCCAGCAGCTTTACAGGAAGGAACACTGAAGCTTTCTTT. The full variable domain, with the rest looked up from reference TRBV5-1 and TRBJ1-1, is KAGVTQTPRYLIKTRGQQVTLSCSPISGHRSVSWYQQTPGQGLQFLFEYFSETQRNKGNFPGRFSGRQFSNSRSEMNVSTLELGDSALYLCASSFTGRNTEAFFGQGTRLTVV.

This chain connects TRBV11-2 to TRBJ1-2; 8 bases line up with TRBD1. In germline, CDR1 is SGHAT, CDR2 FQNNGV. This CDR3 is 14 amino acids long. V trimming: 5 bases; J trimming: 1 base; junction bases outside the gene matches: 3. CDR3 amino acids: CASSRQGFNYGYTF. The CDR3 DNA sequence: TGTGCCAGCAGCCGACAGGGGTTTAACTATGGCTACACCTTC. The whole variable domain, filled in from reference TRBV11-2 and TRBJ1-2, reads EAGVAQSPRYKIIEKRQSVAFWCNPISGHATLYWYQQILGQGPKLLIQFQNNGVVDDSQLPKDRFSAERLKGVDSTLKIQPAKLEDSAVYLCASSRQGFNYGYTFGSGTRLTVV.

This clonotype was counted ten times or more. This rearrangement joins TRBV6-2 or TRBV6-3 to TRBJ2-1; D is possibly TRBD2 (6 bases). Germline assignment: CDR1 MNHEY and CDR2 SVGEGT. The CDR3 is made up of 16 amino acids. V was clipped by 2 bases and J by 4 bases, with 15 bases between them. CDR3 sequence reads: CASSYRDSPGYNEQFF. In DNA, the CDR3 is TGTGCCAGCAGTTACAGGGACTCCCCGGGGTACAATGAGCAGTTCTTC.

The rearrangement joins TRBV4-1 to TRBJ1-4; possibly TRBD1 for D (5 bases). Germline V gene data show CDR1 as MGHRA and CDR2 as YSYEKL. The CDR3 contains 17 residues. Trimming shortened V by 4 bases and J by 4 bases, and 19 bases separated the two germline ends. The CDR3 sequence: CASSPSGGARGNEKLFF. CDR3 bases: TGCGCCAGCAGCCCCAGCGGAGGGGCGCGGGGTAATGAAAAACTGTTTTTT.

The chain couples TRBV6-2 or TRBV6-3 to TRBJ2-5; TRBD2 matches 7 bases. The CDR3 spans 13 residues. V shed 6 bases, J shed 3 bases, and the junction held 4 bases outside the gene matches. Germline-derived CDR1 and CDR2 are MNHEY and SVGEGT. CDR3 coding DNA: TGTGCCAGCAGGGCAAGCGGGGAAGAGACCCAGTACTTC. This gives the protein CASRASGEETQYF.

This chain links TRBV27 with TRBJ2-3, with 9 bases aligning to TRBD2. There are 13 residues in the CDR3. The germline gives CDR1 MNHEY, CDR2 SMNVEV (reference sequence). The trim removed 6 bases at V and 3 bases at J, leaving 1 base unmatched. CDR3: CASRRGGTDTQYF. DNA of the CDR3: TGTGCCAGCAGGCGGGGGGGGACAGATACGCAGTATTTT.

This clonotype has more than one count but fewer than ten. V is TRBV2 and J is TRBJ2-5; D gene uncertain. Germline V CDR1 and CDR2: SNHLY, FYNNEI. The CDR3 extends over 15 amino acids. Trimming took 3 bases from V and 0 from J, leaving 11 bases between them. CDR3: CASSEMGRYQETQYF. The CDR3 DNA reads TGTGCCAGCAGTGAGATGGGCCGATACCAAGAGACCCAGTACTTC.

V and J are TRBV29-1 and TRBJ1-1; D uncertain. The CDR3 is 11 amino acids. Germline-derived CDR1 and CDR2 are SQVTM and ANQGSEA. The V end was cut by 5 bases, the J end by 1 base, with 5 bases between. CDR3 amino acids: CSVPKNTEAFF. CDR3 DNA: TGCAGCGTTCCCAAGAACACTGAAGCTTTCTTT.

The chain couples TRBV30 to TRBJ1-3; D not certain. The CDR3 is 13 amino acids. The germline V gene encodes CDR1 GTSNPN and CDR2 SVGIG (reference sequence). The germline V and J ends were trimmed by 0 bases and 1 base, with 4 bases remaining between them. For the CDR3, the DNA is TGTGCCTGGAGTGTGGGTTCTGGAAACACCATATATTTT. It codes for CAWSVGSGNTIYF.

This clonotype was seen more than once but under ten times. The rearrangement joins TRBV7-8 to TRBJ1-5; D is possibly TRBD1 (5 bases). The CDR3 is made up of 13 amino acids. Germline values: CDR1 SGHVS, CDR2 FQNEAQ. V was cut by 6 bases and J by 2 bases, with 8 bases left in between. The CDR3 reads CASSWDGNQPQHF. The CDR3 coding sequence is TGTGCCAGCAGTTGGGACGGCAATCAGCCCCAGCATTTT.

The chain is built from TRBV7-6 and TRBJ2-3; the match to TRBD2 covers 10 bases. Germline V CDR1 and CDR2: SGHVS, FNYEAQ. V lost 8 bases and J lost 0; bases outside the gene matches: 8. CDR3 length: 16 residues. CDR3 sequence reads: CASRINSGGSTDTQYF. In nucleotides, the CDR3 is TGTGCCAGCCGCATAAATAGCGGGGGGAGCACAGATACGCAGTATTTT.

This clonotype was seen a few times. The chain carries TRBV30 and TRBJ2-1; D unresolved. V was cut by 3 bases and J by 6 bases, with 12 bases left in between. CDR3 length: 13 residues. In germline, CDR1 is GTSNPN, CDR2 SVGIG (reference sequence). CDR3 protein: CAWRWRSPNEQFF. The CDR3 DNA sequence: TGTGCCTGGAGATGGAGATCCCCCAATGAGCAGTTCTTC.

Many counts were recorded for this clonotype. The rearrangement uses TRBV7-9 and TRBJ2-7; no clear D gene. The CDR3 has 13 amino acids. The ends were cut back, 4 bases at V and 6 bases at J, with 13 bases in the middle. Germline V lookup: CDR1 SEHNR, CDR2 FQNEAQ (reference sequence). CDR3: CASSSIIGREQYF. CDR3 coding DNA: TGTGCCAGCAGCTCAATTATCGGTCGCGAGCAGTACTTC. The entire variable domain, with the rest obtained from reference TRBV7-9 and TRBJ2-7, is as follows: DTGVSQNPRHKITKRGQNVTFRCDPISEHNRLYWYRQTLGQGPEFLTYFQNEAQLEKSRLLSDRFSAERPKGSFSTLEIQRTEQGDSAMYLCASSSIIGREQYFGPGTRLTVT.